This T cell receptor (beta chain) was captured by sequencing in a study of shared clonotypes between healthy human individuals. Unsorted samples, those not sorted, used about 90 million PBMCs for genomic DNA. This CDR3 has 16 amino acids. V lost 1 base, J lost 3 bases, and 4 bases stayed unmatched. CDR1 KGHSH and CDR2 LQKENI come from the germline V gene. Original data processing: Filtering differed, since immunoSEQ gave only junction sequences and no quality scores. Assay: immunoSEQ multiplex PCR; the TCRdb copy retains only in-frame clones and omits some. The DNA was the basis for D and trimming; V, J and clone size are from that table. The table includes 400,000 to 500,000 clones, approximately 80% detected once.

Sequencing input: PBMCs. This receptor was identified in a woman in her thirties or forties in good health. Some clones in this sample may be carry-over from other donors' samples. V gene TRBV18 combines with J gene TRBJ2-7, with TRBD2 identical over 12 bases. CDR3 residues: CASSPRRTSGNYEQYF. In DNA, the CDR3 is TGTGCCAGCTCACCACGTCGGACTAGCGGGAACTACGAGCAGTACTTC. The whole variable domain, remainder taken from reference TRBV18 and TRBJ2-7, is NAGVMQNPRHLVRRRGQEARLRCSPMKGHSHVYWYRQLPEEGLKFMVYLQKENIIDESGMPKERFSAEFPKEGPSILRIQQVVRGDSAAYFCASSPRRTSGNYEQYFGPGTRLTVT.